This paragraph reports one TCR beta chain. Trimming pared 4 bases from V and 0 bases from J, leaving 12 bases between. The germline V gene encodes CDR1 MGHRA and CDR2 YSYEKL. This CDR3 contains 15 residues. In the original analysis: Reference gene primers were amplified, and this amplification served to estimate nucleated cell counts. Here immunoSEQ multiplex PCR was the method, and the copy in TCRdb shows in-frame clones only, minus some. The DNA was the basis for D and trimming; V, J and clone size are from that table. The repertoire includes 450,000 or so clones, 90% of them detected once, and approximately 0.65% sits in the top ten. These data are taken from a study of blood T cell repertoires in COVID-19. Overall study context: Donors in the United States, Italy and Spain gave samples during acute or convalescent COVID-19.

Everyone who took part was 18 to 89 years old, and they came from over 20 US areas. Symptom resolution, clearance, or two negative PCRs marked the recovered donors of Cohort 3. The sequenced sample consisted of PBMCs or T cells enriched from blood (not recorded which). The TCR comes from a young man who had recovered from COVID-19. The chain carries TRBV4-1 and TRBJ1-2; D possibly corresponds to TRBD1 (5 bases). This CDR3 is CASSLTRQTNYGYTF. Written as DNA, the CDR3 is TGCGCCAGCAGCCTAACAAGACAGACTAACTATGGCTACACCTTC.